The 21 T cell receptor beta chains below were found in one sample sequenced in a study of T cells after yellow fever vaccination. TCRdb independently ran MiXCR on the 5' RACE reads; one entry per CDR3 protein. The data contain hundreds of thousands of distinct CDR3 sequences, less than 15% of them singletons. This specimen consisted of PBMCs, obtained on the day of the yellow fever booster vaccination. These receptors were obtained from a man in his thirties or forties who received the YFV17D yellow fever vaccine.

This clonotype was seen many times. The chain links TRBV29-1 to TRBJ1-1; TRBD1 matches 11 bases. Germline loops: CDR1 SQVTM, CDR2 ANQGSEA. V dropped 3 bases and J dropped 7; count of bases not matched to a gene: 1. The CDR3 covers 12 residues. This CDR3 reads CSVEGQGGEAFF. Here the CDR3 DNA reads TGCAGCGTTGAGGGACAGGGGGGTGAAGCTTTCTTT.

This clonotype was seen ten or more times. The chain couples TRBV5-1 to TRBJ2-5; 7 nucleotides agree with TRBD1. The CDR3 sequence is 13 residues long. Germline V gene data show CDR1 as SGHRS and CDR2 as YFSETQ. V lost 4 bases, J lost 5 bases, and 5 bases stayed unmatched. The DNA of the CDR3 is TGCGCCAGCAGCCCCGGACAGGTCGAGACCCAGTACTTC. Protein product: CASSPGQVETQYF.

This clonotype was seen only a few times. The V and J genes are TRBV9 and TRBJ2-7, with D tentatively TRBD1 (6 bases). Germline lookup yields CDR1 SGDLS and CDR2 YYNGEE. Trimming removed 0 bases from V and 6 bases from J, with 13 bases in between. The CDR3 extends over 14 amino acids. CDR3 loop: CASSVEWGRSEQYF. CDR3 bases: TGTGCCAGCAGCGTAGAATGGGGGCGAAGCGAGCAGTACTTC.

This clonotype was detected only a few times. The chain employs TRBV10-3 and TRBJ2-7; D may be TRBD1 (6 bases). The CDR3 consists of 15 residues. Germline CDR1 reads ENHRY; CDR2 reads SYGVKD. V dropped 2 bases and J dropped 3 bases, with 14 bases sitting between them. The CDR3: CAISEGVSRGYEQYF. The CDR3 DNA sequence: TGTGCCATCAGTGAGGGTGTCTCCAGGGGCTACGAGCAGTACTTC.

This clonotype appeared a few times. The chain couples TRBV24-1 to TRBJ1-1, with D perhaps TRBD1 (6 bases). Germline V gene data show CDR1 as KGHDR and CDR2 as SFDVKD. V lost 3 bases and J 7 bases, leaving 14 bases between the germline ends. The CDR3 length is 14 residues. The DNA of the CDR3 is TGTGCCACCAGTGATCCGAGCGGCAGGGGTGAAGCTTTCTTT. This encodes CATSDPSGRGEAFF.

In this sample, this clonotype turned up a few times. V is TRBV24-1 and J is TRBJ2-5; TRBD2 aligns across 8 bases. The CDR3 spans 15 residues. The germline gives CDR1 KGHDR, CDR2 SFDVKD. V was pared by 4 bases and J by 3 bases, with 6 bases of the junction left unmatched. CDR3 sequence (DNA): TGTGCCACCAGTGACCCCAGCGGGAGTGAAGAGACCCAGTACTTC. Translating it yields CATSDPSGSEETQYF.

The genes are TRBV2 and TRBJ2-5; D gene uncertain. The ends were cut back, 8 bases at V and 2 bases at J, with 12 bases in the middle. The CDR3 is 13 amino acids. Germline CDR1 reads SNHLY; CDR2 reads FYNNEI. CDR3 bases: TGTGCCAGCTTAAGGGCTGAGCAAGAGACCCAGTACTTC. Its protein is CASLRAEQETQYF.

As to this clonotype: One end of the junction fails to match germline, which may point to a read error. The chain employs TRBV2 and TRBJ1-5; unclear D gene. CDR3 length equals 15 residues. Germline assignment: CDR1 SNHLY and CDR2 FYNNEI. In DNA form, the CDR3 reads TGTGCCAGCAGAGAAGGTCGAGCGAGCAATCAGCCCCAGCATTTT. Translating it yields CASREGRASNQPQHF.

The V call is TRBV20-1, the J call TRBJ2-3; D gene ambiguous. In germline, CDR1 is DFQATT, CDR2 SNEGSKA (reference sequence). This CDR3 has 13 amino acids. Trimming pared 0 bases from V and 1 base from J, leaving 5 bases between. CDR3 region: CSAREDRTDTQYF. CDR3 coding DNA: TGCAGTGCTAGAGAAGATCGCACAGATACGCAGTATTTT.

The CDR3 region has the DNA TGTGCCAGCAGCTCCCGTCCGAGTACGGCTCAGCAGTATTTT. Translating gives CASSSRPSTAQQYF. The chain recombines TRBV7-2 with TRBJ2-3; D is unclear. Germline values: CDR1 SGHTA, CDR2 FQGNSA. This CDR3 region has 14 residues. V lost 4 bases and J 11 bases, leaving 19 bases between the germline ends. The whole variable domain, filled in from reference TRBV7-2 and TRBJ2-3, reads GAGVSQSPSNKVTEKGKDVELRCDPISGHTALYWYRQSLGQGLEFLIYFQGNSAPDKSGLPSDRFSAERTGGSVSTLTIQRTQQEDSAVYLCASSSRPSTAQQYFGPGTRLTVL.

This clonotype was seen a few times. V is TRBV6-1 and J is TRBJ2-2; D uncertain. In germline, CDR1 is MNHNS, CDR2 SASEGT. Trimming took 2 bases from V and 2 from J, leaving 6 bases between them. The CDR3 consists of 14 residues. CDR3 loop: CASSELGNTGELFF. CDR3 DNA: TGTGCCAGCAGTGAACTAGGTAACACCGGGGAGCTGTTTTTT.

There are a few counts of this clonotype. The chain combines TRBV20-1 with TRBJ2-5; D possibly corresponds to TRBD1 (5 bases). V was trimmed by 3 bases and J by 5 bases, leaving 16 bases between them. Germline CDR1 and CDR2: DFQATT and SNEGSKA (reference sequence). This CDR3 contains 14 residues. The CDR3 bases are TGCAGTGCTAGTCAGGGCGGTGATTGGGAGACCCAGTACTTC. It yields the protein CSASQGGDWETQYF.

The CDR3 nucleotides read TGTGCCAGCAGTTCTGACCGCACGACGTACACTGAAGCTTTCTTT. This gives the protein CASSSDRTTYTEAFF. V gene TRBV5-8 combines with J gene TRBJ1-1, with D uncertain. Trimming left V 5 bases short and J 3 bases short, with 17 bases between. The germline V gene has CDR1 SGHTS and CDR2 YDEGEE. This CDR3 has 15 residues. Using reference TRBV5-8 and TRBJ1-1 for the parts outside the CDR3, the full variable domain is EAGVTQSPTHLIKTRGQQATLRCSPISGHTSVYWYQQALGLGLQFLLWYDEGEERNRGNFPPRFSGRQFPNYSSELNVNALELEDSALYLCASSSDRTTYTEAFFGQGTRLTVV.

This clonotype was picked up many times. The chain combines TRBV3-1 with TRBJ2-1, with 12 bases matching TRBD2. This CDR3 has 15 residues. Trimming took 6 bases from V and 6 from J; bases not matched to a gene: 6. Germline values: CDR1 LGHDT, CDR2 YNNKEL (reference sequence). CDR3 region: CASRQSSGRANEQFF. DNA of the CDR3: TGTGCCAGCAGGCAATCTAGCGGGAGGGCCAATGAGCAGTTCTTC.

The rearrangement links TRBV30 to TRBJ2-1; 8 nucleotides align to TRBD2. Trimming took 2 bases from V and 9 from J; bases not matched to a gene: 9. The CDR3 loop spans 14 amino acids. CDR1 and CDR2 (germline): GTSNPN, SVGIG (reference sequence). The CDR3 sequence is CAWSLSSGFFEQFF. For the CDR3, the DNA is TGTGCCTGGAGTCTGTCTAGCGGGTTTTTTGAGCAGTTCTTC.

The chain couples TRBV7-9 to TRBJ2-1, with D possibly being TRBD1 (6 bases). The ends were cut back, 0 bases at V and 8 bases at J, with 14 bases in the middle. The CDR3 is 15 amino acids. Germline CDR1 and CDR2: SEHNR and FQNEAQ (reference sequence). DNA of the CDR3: TGTGCCAGCAGCTTAGCACAGGGTTCCCTCCATGAGCAGTTCTTC. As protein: CASSLAQGSLHEQFF.

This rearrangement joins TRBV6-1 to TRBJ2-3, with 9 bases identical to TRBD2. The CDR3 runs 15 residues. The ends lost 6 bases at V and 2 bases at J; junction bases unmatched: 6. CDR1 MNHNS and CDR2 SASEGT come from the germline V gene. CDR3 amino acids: CASRDAGLATDTQYF. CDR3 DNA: TGTGCCAGCAGGGACGCGGGACTAGCCACAGATACGCAGTATTTT.

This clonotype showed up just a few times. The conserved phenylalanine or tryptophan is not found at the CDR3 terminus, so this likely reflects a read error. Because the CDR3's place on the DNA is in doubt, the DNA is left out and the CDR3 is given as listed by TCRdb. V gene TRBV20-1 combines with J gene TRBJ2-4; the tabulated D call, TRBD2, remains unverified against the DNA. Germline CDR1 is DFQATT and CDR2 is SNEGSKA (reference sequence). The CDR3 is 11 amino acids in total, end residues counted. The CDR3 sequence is CSATGLAGGLD.

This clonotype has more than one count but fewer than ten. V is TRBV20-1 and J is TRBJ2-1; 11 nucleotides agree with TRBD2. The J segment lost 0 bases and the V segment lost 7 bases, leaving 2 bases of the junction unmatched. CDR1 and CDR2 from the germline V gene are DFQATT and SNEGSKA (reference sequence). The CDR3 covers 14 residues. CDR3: CSGTSGPSYNEQFF. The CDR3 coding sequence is TGCAGTGGGACTAGCGGGCCCTCCTACAATGAGCAGTTCTTC.

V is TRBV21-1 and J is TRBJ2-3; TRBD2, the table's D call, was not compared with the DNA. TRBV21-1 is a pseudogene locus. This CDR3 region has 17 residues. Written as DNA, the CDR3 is TGTGCCAGCAGCAAAGTCTGGCTAGCGGGAGAGACAGATACGCAGTATTTT. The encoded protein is CASSKVWLAGETDTQYF.

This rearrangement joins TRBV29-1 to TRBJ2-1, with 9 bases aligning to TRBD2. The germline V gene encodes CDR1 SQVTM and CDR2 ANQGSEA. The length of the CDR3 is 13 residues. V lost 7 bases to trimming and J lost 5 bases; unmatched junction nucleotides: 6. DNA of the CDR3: TGCAGCGGTACGACTAGCGGTCACAATGAGCAGTTCTTC. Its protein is CSGTTSGHNEQFF.